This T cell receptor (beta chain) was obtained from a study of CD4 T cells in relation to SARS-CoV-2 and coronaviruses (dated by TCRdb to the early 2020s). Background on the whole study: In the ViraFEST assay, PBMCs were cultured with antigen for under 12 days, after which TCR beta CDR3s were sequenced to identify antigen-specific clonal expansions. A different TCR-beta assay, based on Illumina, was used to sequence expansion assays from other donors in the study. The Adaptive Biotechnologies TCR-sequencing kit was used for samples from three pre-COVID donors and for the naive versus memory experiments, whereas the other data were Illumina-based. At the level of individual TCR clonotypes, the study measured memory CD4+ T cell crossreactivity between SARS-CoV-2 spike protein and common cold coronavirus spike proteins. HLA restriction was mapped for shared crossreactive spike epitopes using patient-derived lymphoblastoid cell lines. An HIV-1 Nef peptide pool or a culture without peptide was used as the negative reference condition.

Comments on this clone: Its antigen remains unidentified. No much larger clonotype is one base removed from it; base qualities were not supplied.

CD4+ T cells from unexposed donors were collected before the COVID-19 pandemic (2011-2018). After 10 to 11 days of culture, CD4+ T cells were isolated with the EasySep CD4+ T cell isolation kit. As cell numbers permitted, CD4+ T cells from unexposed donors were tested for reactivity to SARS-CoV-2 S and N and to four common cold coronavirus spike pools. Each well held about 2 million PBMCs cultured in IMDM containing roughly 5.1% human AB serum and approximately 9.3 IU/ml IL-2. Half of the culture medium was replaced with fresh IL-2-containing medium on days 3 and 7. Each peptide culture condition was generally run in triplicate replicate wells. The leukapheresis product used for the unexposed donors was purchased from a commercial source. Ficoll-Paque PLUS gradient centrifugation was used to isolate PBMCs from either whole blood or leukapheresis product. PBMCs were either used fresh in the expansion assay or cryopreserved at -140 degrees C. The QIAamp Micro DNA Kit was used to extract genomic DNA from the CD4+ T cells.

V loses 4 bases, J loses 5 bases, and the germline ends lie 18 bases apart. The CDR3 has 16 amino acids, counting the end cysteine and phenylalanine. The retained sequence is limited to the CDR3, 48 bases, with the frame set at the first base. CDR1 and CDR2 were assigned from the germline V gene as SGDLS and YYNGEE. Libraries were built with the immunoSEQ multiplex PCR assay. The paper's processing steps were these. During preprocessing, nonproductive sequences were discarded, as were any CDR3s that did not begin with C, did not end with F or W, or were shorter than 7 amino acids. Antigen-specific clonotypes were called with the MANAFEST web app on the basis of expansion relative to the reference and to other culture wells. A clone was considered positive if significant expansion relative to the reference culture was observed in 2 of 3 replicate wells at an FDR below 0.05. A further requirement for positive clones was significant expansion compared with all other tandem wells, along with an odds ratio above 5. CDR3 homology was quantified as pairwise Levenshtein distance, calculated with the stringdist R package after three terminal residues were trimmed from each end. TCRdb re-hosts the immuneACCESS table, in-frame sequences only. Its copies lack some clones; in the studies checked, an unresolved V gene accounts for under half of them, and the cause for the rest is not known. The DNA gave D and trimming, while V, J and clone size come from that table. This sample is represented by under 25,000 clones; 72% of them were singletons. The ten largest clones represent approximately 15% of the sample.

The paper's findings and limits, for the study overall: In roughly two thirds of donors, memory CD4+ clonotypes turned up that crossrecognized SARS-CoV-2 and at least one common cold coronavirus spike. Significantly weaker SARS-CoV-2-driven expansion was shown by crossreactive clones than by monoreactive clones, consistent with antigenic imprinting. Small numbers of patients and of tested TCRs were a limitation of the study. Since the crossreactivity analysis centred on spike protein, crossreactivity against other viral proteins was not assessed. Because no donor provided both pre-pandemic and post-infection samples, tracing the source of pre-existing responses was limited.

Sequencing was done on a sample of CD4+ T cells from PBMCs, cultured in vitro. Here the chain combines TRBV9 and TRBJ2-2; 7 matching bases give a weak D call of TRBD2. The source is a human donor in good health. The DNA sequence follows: TGTGCCAGCAGCCCGCTGGCAGGGGAGGGAACCGGGGAGCTGTTTTTT. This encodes CASSPLAGEGTGELFF.